One T cell receptor (beta chain) is described in this entry. The data were obtained in a study of OX40 agonist ivuxolimab in advanced cancers. Sequenced by immunoSEQ multiplex PCR; TCRdb stores in-frame clones only, minus some. The table records some 80,000 clones, over 85% of them present only once. Looked up from germline, CDR1 is MNHEY and CDR2 is SMNVEV (reference sequence). Trimming shortened V by 0 bases and J by 3 bases, and 11 bases separated the two germline ends. CDR3 length: 15 amino acids. V and J are TRBV27 and TRBJ1-1, with unresolved D. The sequencing used CD4+ or CD8+ T cells sorted from blood, collected in a trial of the OX40 agonist ivuxolimab. This sequence originates from an adult with an advanced solid tumor such as melanoma, head and neck, liver or kidney cancer. CDR3 nucleotides: TGTGCCAGCAGTTTATCGTTTACTGGGGACACTGAAGCTTTCTTT. Its translation: CASSLSFTGDTEAFF.